This passage covers 24 T cell receptor beta chains from one sample sequenced in a study of T cell changes during pregnancy in multiple sclerosis. Measured with immunoSEQ multiplex PCR; TCRdb has only the in-frame clones, and not every one. The sample includes around 100,000 clones, approximately 89% seen only once; the top ten take approximately 3.5%. Source: peripheral blood, taken after pregnancy. These receptors originate from a female donor with multiple sclerosis, enrolled in a pregnancy study.

CDR3 DNA: TGTGCCAGCAGTTTACCCCAGGGCACTGAAGCTTTCTTT. The encoded protein is CASSLPQGTEAFF. The V and J genes are TRBV27 and TRBJ1-1, with a weak D call TRBD1 (5 bases). The CDR3 loop spans 13 amino acids. The V gene's germline CDR1 is MNHEY and CDR2 SMNVEV (reference sequence). The V gene lost 2 bases and the J gene lost 4 bases, with 8 bases spanning the gap.

V usage is TRBV6-5 and J usage is TRBJ2-1; D unresolved. The V and J ends lost 5 bases and 0 bases respectively, with 11 bases between them. The length of the CDR3 is 15 residues. Germline CDR1 MNHEY, CDR2 SVGAGI. Written as DNA, the CDR3 is TGTGCCAGCAGTCTCAAGTGGAGCTCCTACAATGAGCAGTTCTTC. Residues: CASSLKWSSYNEQFF.

This sequence joins TRBV7-9 and TRBJ2-1, with D possibly matching TRBD1 (6 bases). Germline CDR1 and CDR2: SEHNR and FQNEAQ (reference sequence). CDR3 length: 13 amino acids. Trimming shortened V by 4 bases and J by 5 bases, and 9 bases separated the two germline ends. The CDR3 region has the DNA TGTGCCAGCAGCTGGACAGTAAACAATGAGCAGTTCTTC. Its protein is CASSWTVNNEQFF.

The chain is built from TRBV7-2 and TRBJ2-7; TRBD2 matches at 9 bases. The germline CDR1 and CDR2 sequences are SGHTA and FQGNSA. There are 14 residues in the CDR3. J lost 3 bases, V lost 5 bases, and 5 bases had no gene match. CDR3 in DNA: TGTGCCAGCAGCAGTAGCGGGGGCGTCTACGAGCAGTACTTC. Encoded protein: CASSSSGGVYEQYF.

This clone was seen only once. This CDR3 reads CASGTSGGTYEQYF. CDR3 in DNA: TGTGCCAGCGGAACAAGCGGGGGGACCTACGAGCAGTACTTC. This rearrangement joins TRBV27 to TRBJ2-7, with 9 positions matching TRBD2. The CDR3 extends over 14 amino acids. Trimming at V came to 8 bases and at J to 2 bases, leaving 7 bases not matched to a gene. Germline-derived CDR1 and CDR2 are MNHEY and SMNVEV (reference sequence).

This chain uses TRBV7-2 with TRBJ1-1; D is undetermined. The V end was cut by 5 bases, the J end by 2 bases, with 18 bases between. The CDR3 is 16 amino acids. Germline V gives CDR1 SGHTA, CDR2 FQGNSA. The CDR3 nucleotides read TGTGCCAGCAGCCTCTCACCGAACTTGATCAACACTGAAGCTTTCTTT. Protein: CASSLSPNLINTEAFF.

The chain joins TRBV4-1 to TRBJ1-1, with D tentatively TRBD1 (6 bases). The germline gives CDR1 MGHRA, CDR2 YSYEKL. The V gene lost 6 bases and the J gene lost 6 bases, with 14 bases spanning the gap. The CDR3 has 13 residues. CDR3 amino acids: CASRHAGVPEAFF. The CDR3 DNA sequence: TGCGCCAGCAGACATGCAGGGGTTCCTGAAGCTTTCTTT.

The chain employs TRBV5-6 and TRBJ2-7, with a possible D match to TRBD1 (6 bases). V was pared by 4 bases and J by 3 bases, with 14 bases between. The germline CDR1 and CDR2 sequences are SGHDT and YYEEEE. The CDR3 is 14 amino acids. The CDR3 sequence: CASSEPGQVYEQYF. CDR3 sequence (DNA): TGTGCCAGCAGCGAACCGGGACAAGTCTACGAGCAGTACTTC.

The V call is TRBV5-1, the J call TRBJ1-4, with 8 bases matching TRBD1. Germline loops: CDR1 SGHRS, CDR2 YFSETQ. V lost 5 bases and J lost 8; bases outside the gene matches: 17. The CDR3 is 17 residues long. For the CDR3, the DNA is TGCGCCAGCAGTCCAGAGGTCCAGGGGGCTATTGGGGAAAAACTGTTTTTT. Its protein product is CASSPEVQGAIGEKLFF.

This clone was observed a single time. The chain combines TRBV6-1 with TRBJ1-3; D is perhaps TRBD1 (5 bases). Trimming removed 3 bases from V and 2 bases from J, with 8 bases in between. The V gene's germline CDR1 is MNHNS and CDR2 SASEGT. This CDR3 spans 14 amino acids. Here the CDR3 reads CASSDPTAGNTIYF. The CDR3 DNA reads TGTGCCAGCAGTGACCCGACAGCTGGAAACACCATATATTTT.

Worth noting for this clone: Other DNA sequences in the sample encode the same CDR3. The rearrangement uses TRBV5-6 and TRBJ1-2; maybe TRBD1 (6 bases). V was cut by 4 bases and J by 5 bases, with 15 bases left in between. Germline CDR1 reads SGHDT; CDR2 reads YYEEEE. The CDR3 consists of 14 residues. The chain's CDR3 is CASSLGGGAYGYTF. DNA for the CDR3: TGTGCCAGCAGCCTTGGGGGGGGCGCGTATGGCTACACCTTC.

The chain employs TRBV6-1 and TRBJ2-7; 10 positions agree with TRBD2. The CDR3 is 13 amino acids. The V segment lost 8 bases and the J segment 2 bases; nucleotides outside the gene matches: 3. The germline gives CDR1 MNHNS, CDR2 SASEGT. The CDR3 loop reads CASGLADTYEQYF. In nucleotides, the CDR3 is TGTGCCAGCGGACTAGCGGATACCTACGAGCAGTACTTC.

The J gene is TRBJ1-4, the V gene TRBV6-6; D might be TRBD1 (5 bases). Per germline, CDR1 MNHNY and CDR2 SVGAGI (reference sequence). This CDR3 contains 15 residues. The V and J ends lost 2 bases and 8 bases respectively, with 15 bases between them. CDR3 sequence: CASSYLTVINEKLFF. The CDR3 DNA is TGTGCCAGCAGTTACCTGACAGTAATCAACGAAAAACTGTTTTTT.

The chain combines TRBV9 with TRBJ1-2; D perhaps matches TRBD1 (5 bases). CDR3 length: 13 residues. Trimming pared 2 bases from V and 3 bases from J, leaving 8 bases between. From germline, CDR1 is SGDLS and CDR2 YYNGEE. CDR3 coding DNA: TGTGCCAGCAGCGTTCAGGGCCACTATGGCTACACCTTC. It codes for CASSVQGHYGYTF.

This clone has just one count. The rearrangement uses TRBV30 and TRBJ1-1; 7 bases line up with TRBD1. V trimming: 5 bases; J trimming: 0 bases; junction bases outside the gene matches: 9. The CDR3 contains 15 residues. Looked up from germline, CDR1 is GTSNPN and CDR2 is SVGIG (reference sequence). CDR3 in DNA: TGTGCCTGGGAGATAGGGACAGCTATGAACACTGAAGCTTTCTTT. Encoded protein: CAWEIGTAMNTEAFF.

For this clone: The junction and the germline gene differ at one end; a read error may be behind it. This chain connects TRBV6-1 to TRBJ2-7; 7 bases are a match to TRBD1. The CDR3 has 14 residues. CDR1 and CDR2 from the germline V gene are MNHNS and SASEGT. Here the CDR3 DNA reads TGTGCCAGCAGTTCCCTATCAGGGGGACACGAACAGTACTTC. It translates to CASSSLSGGHEQYF.

The chain is built from TRBV27 and TRBJ2-2, with a tentative D call TRBD1 (6 bases). Deletions cut 3 bases from V and 1 base from J, with 12 bases between. The V gene's germline CDR1 is MNHEY and CDR2 SMNVEV (reference sequence). The CDR3 sequence is 16 residues long. CDR3 region: CASSFPSGQNTGELFF. In DNA form, the CDR3 reads TGTGCCAGCAGTTTCCCTTCGGGACAGAACACCGGGGAGCTGTTTTTT.

The chain couples TRBV11-2 to TRBJ2-1, with 7 bases aligning to TRBD2. There are 15 residues in the CDR3. Germline CDR1 and CDR2: SGHAT and FQNNGV. Trimming cost V 2 bases and J 3 bases; bases outside gene matches: 4. This CDR3 is CASSLLGGGYNEQFF. Written as DNA, the CDR3 is TGTGCCAGCAGCTTATTGGGGGGGGGCTACAATGAGCAGTTCTTC.

This sequence joins TRBV5-1 and TRBJ2-7; TRBD1 agrees at 8 bases. This CDR3 spans 13 amino acids. Germline V gene data show CDR1 as SGHRS and CDR2 as YFSETQ. The V and J ends lost 4 bases and 5 bases, in that order; junction bases with no gene match: 5. CDR3 in DNA: TGCGCCAGCAGCAAGGACAGGGCAGACGAGCAGTACTTC. The encoded protein is CASSKDRADEQYF.

On this clone itself: The junction departs from the called germline gene at one end, perhaps through a read error. This chain links TRBV5-1 with TRBJ2-3; 10 nucleotides match TRBD2. This CDR3 contains 12 residues. The germline V gene has CDR1 SGHRS and CDR2 YFSETQ. DNA of the CDR3: TGCGCCAGCAGCCCTAGCGGGGGCCGTGAACTTTTT. Translating it yields CASSPSGGRELF. Supplemented by reference TRBV5-1 and TRBJ2-3, the full variable domain reads KAGVTQTPRYLIKTRGQQVTLSCSPISGHRSVSWYQQTPGQGLQFLFEYFSETQRNKGNFPGRFSGRQFSNSRSEMNVSTLELGDSALYLCASSPSGGRELFGPGTRLTVL.

The J gene is TRBJ2-3, the V gene TRBV6-5; 7 bases are a match to TRBD2. Germline trimming cut 6 bases from V and 2 bases from J; bases unmatched to any gene: 8. Germline lookup yields CDR1 MNHEY and CDR2 SVGAGI. CDR3 length equals 15 residues. CDR3 loop: CASRLRGTLTDTQYF. In DNA form, the CDR3 reads TGTGCCAGCAGACTGCGGGGGACCCTCACAGATACGCAGTATTTT.

The V call is TRBV19, the J call TRBJ2-1, with 7 bases fitting TRBD2. Germline CDR1 LNHDA, CDR2 SQIVND (reference sequence). CDR3 length equals 11 residues. After removal of 4 bases from V and 11 bases from J, the junction contained 2 bases not matched to a gene. CDR3 protein: CASSTGLQQFF. The CDR3 DNA reads TGTGCCAGTAGTACGGGACTACAGCAGTTCTTC.

The chain has TRBV9 and TRBJ2-5; TRBD1 agrees at 9 bases. Trimming at V came to 2 bases and at J to 2 bases, leaving 4 bases not matched to a gene. This CDR3 has 15 amino acids. From germline, CDR1 is SGDLS and CDR2 YYNGEE. In DNA form, the CDR3 reads TGTGCCAGCAGCGTCCGGGACAGGGATCAAGAGACCCAGTACTTC. Translation gives CASSVRDRDQETQYF. Looking up the rest from reference TRBV9 and TRBJ2-5 gives the full variable domain: DSGVTQTPKHLITATGQRVTLRCSPRSGDLSVYWYQQSLDQGLQFLIQYYNGEERAKGNILERFSAQQFPDLHSELNLSSLELGDSALYFCASSVRDRDQETQYFGPGTRLLVL.

In its sample, this clone was seen a few times. The chain couples TRBV6-5 to TRBJ1-1; the match to TRBD1 covers 10 bases. The V segment lost 2 bases and the J segment 4 bases; nucleotides outside the gene matches: 4. CDR1 is MNHEY, CDR2 SVGAGI, per germline. This CDR3 is built from 15 residues. The CDR3 loop is CASSYGDRGGTEAFF. DNA for the CDR3: TGTGCCAGCAGTTACGGGGACAGGGGTGGCACTGAAGCTTTCTTT.